The source of this T cell receptor (beta chain) is a study of blood T cell repertoires in COVID-19. The CDR3 covers 13 residues. Germline CDR1 and CDR2: SGHTA and FQGNSA. Trimming removed 3 bases from V and 6 bases from J, with 11 bases in between. Sequenced by immunoSEQ multiplex PCR; TCRdb stores in-frame clones only, minus some. The sample includes about 200,000 clones, 65% to 90% of them seen just once. The receptor comes from a woman aged 55-70 years with acute COVID-19. The chain has TRBV7-2 and TRBJ1-1, with unresolved D. Sequenced: PBMCs or T cells enriched from blood (not recorded which). This chain's CDR3 is CASSLKGGPEAFF. The DNA for the CDR3 is TGTGCCAGCAGCTTGAAGGGAGGCCCTGAAGCTTTCTTT.